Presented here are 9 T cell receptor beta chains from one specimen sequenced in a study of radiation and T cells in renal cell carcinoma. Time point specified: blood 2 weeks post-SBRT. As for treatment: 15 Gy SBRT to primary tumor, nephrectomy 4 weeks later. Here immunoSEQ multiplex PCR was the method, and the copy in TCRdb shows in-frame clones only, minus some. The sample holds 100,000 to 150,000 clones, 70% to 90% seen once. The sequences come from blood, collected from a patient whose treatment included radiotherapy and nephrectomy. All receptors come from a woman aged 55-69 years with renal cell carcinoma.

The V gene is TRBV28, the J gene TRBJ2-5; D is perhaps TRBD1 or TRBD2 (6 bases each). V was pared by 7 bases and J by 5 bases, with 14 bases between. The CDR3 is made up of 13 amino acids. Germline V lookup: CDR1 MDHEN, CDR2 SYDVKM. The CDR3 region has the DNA TGTGCCAGCACGGGGGTAGGGGGGGAGACCCAGTACTTC. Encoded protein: CASTGVGGETQYF.

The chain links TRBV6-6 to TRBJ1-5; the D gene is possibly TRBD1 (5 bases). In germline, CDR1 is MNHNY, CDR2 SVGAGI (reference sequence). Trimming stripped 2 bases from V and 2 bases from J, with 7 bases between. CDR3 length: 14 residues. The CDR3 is CASSYRGRNQPQHF. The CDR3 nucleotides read TGTGCCAGCAGTTACAGGGGCCGCAATCAGCCCCAGCATTTT.

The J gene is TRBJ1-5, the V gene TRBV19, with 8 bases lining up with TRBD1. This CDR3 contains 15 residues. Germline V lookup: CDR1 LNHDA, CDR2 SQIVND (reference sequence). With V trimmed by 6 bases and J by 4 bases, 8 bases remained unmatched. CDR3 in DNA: TGTGCCAGTAGAAAACAGGGGGGTGGAAATCAGCCCCAGCATTTT. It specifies CASRKQGGGNQPQHF.

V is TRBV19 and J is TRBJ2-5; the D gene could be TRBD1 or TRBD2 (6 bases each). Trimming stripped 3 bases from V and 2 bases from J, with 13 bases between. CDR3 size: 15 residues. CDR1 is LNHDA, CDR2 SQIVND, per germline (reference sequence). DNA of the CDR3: TGTGCCAGTAGTATGCAGGGGCGGGAACAAGAGACCCAGTACTTC. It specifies CASSMQGREQETQYF.

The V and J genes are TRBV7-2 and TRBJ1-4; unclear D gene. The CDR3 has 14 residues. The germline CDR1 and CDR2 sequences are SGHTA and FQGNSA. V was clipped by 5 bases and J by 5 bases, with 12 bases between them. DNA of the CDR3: TGTGCCAGCAGCAGACATGGCGGAAATGAAAAACTGTTTTTT. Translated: CASSRHGGNEKLFF. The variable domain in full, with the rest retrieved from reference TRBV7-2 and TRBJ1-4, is GAGVSQSPSNKVTEKGKDVELRCDPISGHTALYWYRQSLGQGLEFLIYFQGNSAPDKSGLPSDRFSAERTGGSVSTLTIQRTQQEDSAVYLCASSRHGGNEKLFFGSGTQLSVL.

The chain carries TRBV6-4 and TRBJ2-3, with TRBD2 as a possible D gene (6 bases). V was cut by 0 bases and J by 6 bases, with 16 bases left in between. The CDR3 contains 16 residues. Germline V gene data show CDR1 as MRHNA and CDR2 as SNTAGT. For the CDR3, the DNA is TGTGCCAGCAGTGACTCTCAAGCGGAGGGGCGGGATACGCAGTATTTT. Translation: CASSDSQAEGRDTQYF.

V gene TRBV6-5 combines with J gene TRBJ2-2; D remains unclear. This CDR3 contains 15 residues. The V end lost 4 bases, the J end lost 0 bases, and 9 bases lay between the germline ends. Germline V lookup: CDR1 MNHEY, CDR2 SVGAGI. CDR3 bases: TGTGCCAGCAGTTCGGAAGATACGAACACCGGGGAGCTGTTTTTT. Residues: CASSSEDTNTGELFF.

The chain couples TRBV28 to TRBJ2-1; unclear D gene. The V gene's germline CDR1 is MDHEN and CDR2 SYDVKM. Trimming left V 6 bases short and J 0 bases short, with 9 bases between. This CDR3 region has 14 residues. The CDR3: CASRPASSYNEQFF. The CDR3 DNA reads TGTGCCAGCAGACCCGCTAGCTCCTACAATGAGCAGTTCTTC.

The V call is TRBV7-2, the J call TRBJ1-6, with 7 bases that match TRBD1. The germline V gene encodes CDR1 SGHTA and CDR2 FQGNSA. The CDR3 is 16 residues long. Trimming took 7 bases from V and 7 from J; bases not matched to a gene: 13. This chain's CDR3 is CASTFRTGAENSPLHF. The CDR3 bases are TGTGCCAGCACCTTTAGAACAGGGGCGGAGAATTCACCCCTCCACTTT.